This is a list of T cell receptor beta chains from one sample in a study of PD-L1 blockade in urothelial cancer. Sequencing was performed with immunoSEQ multiplex PCR; in TCRdb, only in-frame clones are kept and a portion is missing. The sample carries around 100,000 clones, under 95% recorded once. The sample was PBMCs, taken around atezolizumab (anti-PD-L1) treatment. These receptors all come from a man aged 60 to 75 with urothelial cancer. The CDR3 runs from the conserved cysteine through the conserved F or W. A D gene is named only where the DNA matches it firmly. Expanded clones get a size class; other rows say once, few or many, or leave the size out.

d_gene: TRBD1; v_gene: TRBV9; abundance: -; j_gene: TRBJ2-1; CDR3nt: TGTGCCAGCAGCGTAGCTATTGGGGACAGGGGGCGCAATGAGCAGTTCTTC; CDR3aa: CASSVAIGDRGRNEQFF
d_gene: TRBD1; v_gene: TRBV5-1; abundance: -; j_gene: TRBJ2-5; CDR3nt: TGCGCCAGCAGCTCTCGACAGGGCGACTACCAAGAGACCCAGTACTTC; CDR3aa: CASSSRQGDYQETQYF
d_gene: -; v_gene: TRBV19; abundance: -; j_gene: TRBJ2-1; CDR3nt: TGTGCCAGTAGACCTAGCGAAACTCGCTCCTACAATGAGCAGTTCTTC; CDR3aa: CASRPSETRSYNEQFF
d_gene: TRBD2; v_gene: TRBV7-3; abundance: -; j_gene: TRBJ2-1; CDR3nt: TGTGCCAGCAGACTAGCGGGAGGGTACAATGAGCAGTTCTTC; CDR3aa: CASRLAGGYNEQFF
d_gene: -; v_gene: TRBV6-6; abundance: -; j_gene: TRBJ1-1; CDR3nt: TGTGCCAGCAGAGCAGGGATGAACACTGAAGCTTTCTTT; CDR3aa: CASRAGMNTEAFF
d_gene: -; v_gene: TRBV6-5; abundance: -; j_gene: TRBJ2-1; CDR3nt: TGTGCCAGCAGTTACTTCGTGCGTGCCGGGTACAATGAGCAGTTCTTC; CDR3aa: CASSYFVRAGYNEQFF
d_gene: -; v_gene: TRBV5-4; abundance: -; j_gene: TRBJ2-3; CDR3nt: TGTGCCAGCAGCTTGGGGCCGACTCCCGATACGCAGTATTTT; CDR3aa: CASSLGPTPDTQYF
d_gene: TRBD1; v_gene: TRBV7-2; abundance: -; j_gene: TRBJ1-5; CDR3nt: TGTGCCAGCAGCTTAGGCACCGGGACAGGGGATCAGCCCCAGCATTTT; CDR3aa: CASSLGTGTGDQPQHF
d_gene: TRBD1; v_gene: TRBV28; abundance: -; j_gene: TRBJ1-1; CDR3nt: TGTGCCAGCAGCCGACAGGGGGCCTTGAACACTGAAGCTTTCTTT; CDR3aa: CASSRQGALNTEAFF
d_gene: -; v_gene: TRBV30; abundance: -; j_gene: TRBJ2-2; CDR3nt: TGTGCCTGGAGGTGGGGGAGGACCGGGGAGCTGTTTTTT; CDR3aa: CAWRWGRTGELFF
d_gene: -; v_gene: TRBV4-1; abundance: -; j_gene: TRBJ1-2; CDR3nt: TGCGCCAGCAGCCAAGAGCAGTCAACCAACTATGGCTACACCTTC; CDR3aa: CASSQEQSTNYGYTF
d_gene: TRBD1; v_gene: TRBV2; abundance: once; j_gene: TRBJ1-2; CDR3nt: TGTGCCAGCACCCCGACAAGGGGGCTTGGTGGCTACACCTTC; CDR3aa: CASTPTRGLGGYTF
d_gene: -; v_gene: TRBV30; abundance: -; j_gene: TRBJ1-2; CDR3nt: TGTGCCTGCTTAGGGGGACGTAACTATGGCTACACCTTC; CDR3aa: CACLGGRNYGYTF
d_gene: -; v_gene: TRBV6-1; abundance: -; j_gene: TRBJ1-1; CDR3nt: TGTGCCAGCAGTGTCGGAGACACTGAAGCTTTCTTT; CDR3aa: CASSVGDTEAFF
d_gene: TRBD1; v_gene: TRBV10-1; abundance: -; j_gene: TRBJ1-6; CDR3nt: TGCGCCAGCAAACAGGGGGCTTCCCCGACGGGCTCCTATAATTCACCCCTCCACTTT; CDR3aa: CASKQGASPTGSYNSPLHF
d_gene: -; v_gene: TRBV4-2; abundance: -; j_gene: TRBJ1-1; CDR3nt: TGTGCCAGCAGCCAAAACCAGGGCGTCGCCTCTGAAGCTTTCTTT; CDR3aa: CASSQNQGVASEAFF
d_gene: TRBD1; v_gene: TRBV7-9; abundance: -; j_gene: TRBJ1-5; CDR3nt: TGTGCCAGCAGCCGGGACAGGGCGAATCAGCCCCAGCATTTT; CDR3aa: CASSRDRANQPQHF
d_gene: TRBD2; v_gene: TRBV5-1; abundance: once; j_gene: TRBJ2-5; CDR3nt: TGCGCCAGCAGCTTGGTGGCGCGGGGGGAAGAGACCCAGTACTTC; CDR3aa: CASSLVARGEETQYF
d_gene: TRBD1; v_gene: TRBV30; abundance: -; j_gene: TRBJ2-7; CDR3nt: TGTGCCTGGAGTGTGGGACAGAGCTACGAGCAGTACTTC; CDR3aa: CAWSVGQSYEQYF
d_gene: TRBD1; v_gene: TRBV19; abundance: -; j_gene: TRBJ2-7; CDR3nt: TGTGCCAGTAGTCCACAGGGGGCTGTCTACGAGCAGTACTTC; CDR3aa: CASSPQGAVYEQYF
d_gene: -; v_gene: TRBV9; abundance: -; j_gene: TRBJ1-1; CDR3nt: TGTGCCAGCAGCCCCGCCCGGCCGGGGGGGGGCCGCACTGAAGCTTTCTTT; CDR3aa: CASSPARPGGGRTEAFF
d_gene: TRBD2; v_gene: TRBV28; abundance: -; j_gene: TRBJ2-1; CDR3nt: TGTGCCAGCAAAACCCCCCGAGCGGGGGGATACAATGAGCAGTTCTTC; CDR3aa: CASKTPRAGGYNEQFF
d_gene: TRBD1; v_gene: TRBV30; abundance: -; j_gene: TRBJ2-5; CDR3nt: TGTGCCTGGAGTGAGGACCCGACAGGGTTATTAGAGACCCAGTACTTC; CDR3aa: CAWSEDPTGLLETQYF
d_gene: -; v_gene: TRBV5-1; abundance: -; j_gene: TRBJ1-5; CDR3nt: TGCGCCAGCAGCTTGGAAGGGGCGGGCAATCAGCCCCAGCATTTT; CDR3aa: CASSLEGAGNQPQHF
d_gene: TRBD1; v_gene: TRBV5-1; abundance: -; j_gene: TRBJ2-2; CDR3nt: TGCGCCAGCAGCATTCGGACAGGGGACACCGGGGAGCTGTTTTTT; CDR3aa: CASSIRTGDTGELFF
d_gene: -; v_gene: TRBV30; abundance: -; j_gene: TRBJ2-3; CDR3nt: TGTGCCTGGAGTGGGGGAGGCCTTAGCACAGATACGCAGTATTTT; CDR3aa: CAWSGGGLSTDTQYF
d_gene: -; v_gene: TRBV5-1; abundance: -; j_gene: TRBJ2-1; CDR3nt: TGCGCCAGCAGGGGTGGTAGCGAGCAGTTCTTC; CDR3aa: CASRGGSEQFF